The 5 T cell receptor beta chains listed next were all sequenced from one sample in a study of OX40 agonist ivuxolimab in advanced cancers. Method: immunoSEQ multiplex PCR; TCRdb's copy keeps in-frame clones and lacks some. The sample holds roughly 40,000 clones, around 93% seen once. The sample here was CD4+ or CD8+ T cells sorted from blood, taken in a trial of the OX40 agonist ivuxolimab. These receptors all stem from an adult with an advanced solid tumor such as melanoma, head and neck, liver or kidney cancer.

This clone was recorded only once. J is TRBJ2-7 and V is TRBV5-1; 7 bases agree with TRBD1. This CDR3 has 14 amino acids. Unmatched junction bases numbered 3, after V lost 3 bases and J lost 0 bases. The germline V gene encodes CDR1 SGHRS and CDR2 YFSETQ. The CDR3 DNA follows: TGCGCCAGCAGCTGGGGGACAGACTCCTACGAGCAGTACTTC. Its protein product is CASSWGTDSYEQYF.

The CDR3 protein is CASSHRSSSEQYF. The CDR3 DNA is TGTGCCAGCAGCCACCGGTCGAGTTCTGAGCAGTACTTC. V gene TRBV7-2 combines with J gene TRBJ2-7; D is uncertain. Germline-derived CDR1 and CDR2 are SGHTA and FQGNSA. The CDR3 totals 13 residues. The ends were cut back, 5 bases at V and 7 bases at J, with 15 bases in the middle.

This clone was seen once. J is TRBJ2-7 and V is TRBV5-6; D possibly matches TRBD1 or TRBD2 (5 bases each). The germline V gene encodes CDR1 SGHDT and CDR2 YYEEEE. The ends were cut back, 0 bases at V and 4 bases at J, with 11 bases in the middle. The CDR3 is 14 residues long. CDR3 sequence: CASSLGGDFYEQYF. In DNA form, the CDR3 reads TGTGCCAGCAGCTTGGGAGGGGATTTTTACGAGCAGTACTTC.

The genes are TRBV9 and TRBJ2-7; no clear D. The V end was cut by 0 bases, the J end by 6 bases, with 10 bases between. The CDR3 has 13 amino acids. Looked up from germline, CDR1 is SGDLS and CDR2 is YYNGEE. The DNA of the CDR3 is TGTGCCAGCAGCGTAGAGTGGGGTGGCGAGCAGTACTTC. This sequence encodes CASSVEWGGEQYF. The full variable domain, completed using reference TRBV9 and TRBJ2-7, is DSGVTQTPKHLITATGQRVTLRCSPRSGDLSVYWYQQSLDQGLQFLIQYYNGEERAKGNILERFSAQQFPDLHSELNLSSLELGDSALYFCASSVEWGGEQYFGPGTRLTVT.

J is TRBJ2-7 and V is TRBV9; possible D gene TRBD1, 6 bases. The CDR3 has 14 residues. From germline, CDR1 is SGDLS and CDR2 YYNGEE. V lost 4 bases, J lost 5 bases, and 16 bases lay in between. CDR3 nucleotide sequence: TGTGCCAGCAGCTTCTCCGGGACACGGGACGAGCAGTACTTC. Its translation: CASSFSGTRDEQYF.